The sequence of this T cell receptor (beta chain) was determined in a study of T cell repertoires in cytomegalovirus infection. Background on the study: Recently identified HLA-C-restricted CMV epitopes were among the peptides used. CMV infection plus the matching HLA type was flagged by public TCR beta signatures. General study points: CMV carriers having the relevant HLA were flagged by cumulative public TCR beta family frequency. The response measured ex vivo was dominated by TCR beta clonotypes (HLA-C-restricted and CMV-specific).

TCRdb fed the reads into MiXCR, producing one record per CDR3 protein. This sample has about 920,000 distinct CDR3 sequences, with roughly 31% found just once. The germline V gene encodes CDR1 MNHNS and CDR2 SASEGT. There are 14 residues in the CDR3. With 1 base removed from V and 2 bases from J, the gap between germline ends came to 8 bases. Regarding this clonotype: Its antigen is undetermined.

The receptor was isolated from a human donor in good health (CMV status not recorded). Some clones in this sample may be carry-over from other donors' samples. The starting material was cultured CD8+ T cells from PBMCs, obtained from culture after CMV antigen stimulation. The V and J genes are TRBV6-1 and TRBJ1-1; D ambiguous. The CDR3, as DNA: TGTGCCAGCAGTGAAGGGCCGGGTAACACTGAAGCTTTCTTT. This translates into CASSEGPGNTEAFF.